One and the same sample provided the 24 T cell receptor beta chains below, sequenced in a study of blood T cells in healthy people across ages. With a J-beta primer mix and a sample-barcoded 5' primer, a second PCR ran roughly 6 to 12 cycles. Each CDR3 protein gets one entry after TCRdb re-called the 5' RACE reads with MiXCR. The sample holds roughly 790,000 distinct CDR3 sequences, 35% to 45% seen once. Sample: blood. These receptors originate from a woman between 55 and 75 years old in good health.

The chain joins TRBV3-1 to TRBJ2-5, with TRBD1 identical over 9 bases. The CDR3 contains 15 residues. V gave up 4 bases and J gave up 5 bases; unmatched junction bases: 8. CDR1 is LGHDT, CDR2 YNNKEL, per germline (reference sequence). This CDR3 reads CASSPGTGHGETQYF. CDR3 DNA sequence: TGTGCCAGCAGCCCCGGGACAGGGCATGGGGAGACCCAGTACTTC.

The chain uses TRBV20-1 and TRBJ2-5; TRBD2 matches 8 bases. Germline V gene data show CDR1 as DFQATT and CDR2 as SNEGSKA (reference sequence). V was pared by 0 bases and J by 11 bases, with 14 bases of the junction left unmatched. CDR3 length: 15 residues. The CDR3 DNA is TGCAGTGCTAGAGAAGGGACTAGATCCCACAATGAGCAGTACTTC. This encodes CSAREGTRSHNEQYF.

The table lists this clonotype with a few counts. The chain couples TRBV12-3 or TRBV12-4 to TRBJ1-2, with TRBD1 matching 7 bases. The CDR3 contains 16 residues. The junction had 11 bases not matched to a gene; V was cut back by 6 bases and J by 1 base. The CDR3 loop is CASRPRPGQRNYGYTF. CDR3 nucleotides: TGTGCCAGCAGGCCTAGACCGGGACAGCGTAACTATGGCTACACCTTC.

This chain connects TRBV5-1 to TRBJ1-1; D gene uncertain. Deletions cut 0 bases from V and 3 bases from J, with 15 bases between. Germline lookup yields CDR1 SGHRS and CDR2 YFSETQ. The CDR3 extends over 16 amino acids. Written as DNA, the CDR3 is TGCGCCAGCAGCTTGGGGACTCTCCATGTGGACACTGAAGCTTTCTTT. Encoded protein: CASSLGTLHVDTEAFF.

The chain joins TRBV7-2 to TRBJ1-6; weak D call: TRBD1 (5 bases). Germline-derived CDR1 and CDR2 are SGHTA and FQGNSA. The CDR3 covers 16 residues. V lost 4 bases to trimming and J lost 10 bases, with 20 bases between them. Written as DNA, the CDR3 is TGTGCCAGCAGCTCGCAGCCCCCAGGGACGGGGTCACCCCTCCACTTT. This sequence encodes CASSSQPPGTGSPLHF.

This sequence joins TRBV7-9 and TRBJ1-1; D is ambiguous. Germline-derived CDR1 and CDR2 are SEHNR and FQNEAQ (reference sequence). Trimming stripped 6 bases from V and 0 bases from J, with 8 bases between. The length of the CDR3 is 13 residues. CDR3 amino acids: CASRDDLNTEAFF. The CDR3 DNA follows: TGTGCCAGCAGAGATGACCTGAACACTGAAGCTTTCTTT.

Comment on this clonotype: Since a much larger clone is just one base distant, this may be a read error. The chain uses TRBV12-3 or TRBV12-4 and TRBJ2-5; D may be TRBD2 (5 bases). Gene TRBJ2-4 matches the end of the DNA better, so the J call may be wrong. This CDR3 is built from 14 residues. For the CDR3, the DNA is TGTGCCAGCAGAGCCCGAGGGCTGGGTGGCATTCAGTACTTC. Encoded protein: CASRARGLGGIQYF.

Points on this clonotype: One junction end does not reproduce the germline sequence, and a read error may be involved. The J gene is TRBJ1-1, the V gene TRBV29-1; 9 positions match TRBD1. The CDR3 has 15 amino acids. From germline, CDR1 is SQVTM and CDR2 ANQGSEA. In DNA, the CDR3 is TGCAGCGTGGAAGGACAGGGGTGGGTGAACACTGAAGCTTTCTTT. As protein: CSVEGQGWVNTEAFF.

This clonotype appeared many times. The rearrangement uses TRBV28 and TRBJ2-3; D possibly corresponds to TRBD2 (6 bases). This CDR3 is 13 amino acids long. Germline CDR1 MDHEN, CDR2 SYDVKM. V was cut by 5 bases and J by 4 bases, with 10 bases left in between. The chain's CDR3 is CASSPGGSDTQYF. The CDR3, as DNA: TGTGCCAGCAGTCCCGGGGGATCAGATACGCAGTATTTT.

This clonotype was observed a handful of times. The chain recombines TRBV7-3 with TRBJ2-2; 11 bases are shared with TRBD1. Germline CDR1 reads SGHTA; CDR2 reads FQGTGA. Unmatched junction bases numbered 6, after V lost 5 bases and J lost 7 bases. The CDR3 covers 15 residues. CDR3 protein: CASSDGQGAIGELFF. CDR3 bases: TGTGCCAGCAGCGACGGACAGGGGGCTATCGGGGAGCTGTTTTTT.

CDR3 nucleotide sequence: TGTGCCAGCAGCTGGGACAGCGGTAGATACACCGGGGAGCTGTTTTTT. It specifies CASSWDSGRYTGELFF. The chain has TRBV13 and TRBJ2-2, with TRBD1 matching 7 bases. The CDR3 is 16 residues long. After removal of 4 bases from V and 3 bases from J, the junction contained 8 bases not matched to a gene. CDR1 is PRHDT and CDR2 is FYEKMQ in the germline V gene (reference sequence).

This rearrangement joins TRBV20-1 to TRBJ2-1; TRBD1 matches 7 bases. After removal of 6 bases from V and 0 bases from J, the junction contained 5 bases not matched to a gene. This CDR3 is 14 amino acids long. Germline V gene lookup returns CDR1 DFQATT and CDR2 SNEGSKA (reference sequence). The CDR3 reads CSAPGQVSYNEQFF. The CDR3 DNA reads as TGCAGTGCCCCAGGACAGGTCTCCTACAATGAGCAGTTCTTC.

This clonotype has more than one count but fewer than ten. The V and J genes are TRBV6-1 and TRBJ2-7; D is unclear. V dropped 2 bases and J dropped 0 bases, with 8 bases sitting between them. The CDR3 length is 14 residues. Germline V gene data show CDR1 as MNHNS and CDR2 as SASEGT. CDR3 loop: CASSELHSSYEQYF. The CDR3 coding sequence is TGTGCCAGCAGTGAATTACACAGCTCCTACGAGCAGTACTTC.

The chain couples TRBV12-3 or TRBV12-4 to TRBJ1-5; 9 bases fit TRBD1. CDR3 length: 18 amino acids. With 2 bases clipped from V and 1 base from J, the junction kept 9 bases outside the gene matches. The CDR3 DNA reads TGTGCCAGCAGTTTATCCACAGGGGGCACGAGCAGCAATCAGCCCCAGCATTTT. Protein: CASSLSTGGTSSNQPQHF.

This rearrangement joins TRBV18 to TRBJ2-1; 8 positions match TRBD2. The CDR3 covers 16 residues. The ends lost 3 bases at V and 2 bases at J; junction bases unmatched: 6. Looked up from germline, CDR1 is KGHSH and CDR2 is LQKENI. CDR3 in amino acids: CASSPPGSGAYNEQFF. CDR3 nucleotides: TGTGCCAGCTCACCCCCCGGTAGCGGGGCCTACAATGAGCAGTTCTTC.

This clonotype was picked up one time. V is TRBV5-5 and J is TRBJ1-1; D remains unclear. The CDR3 runs to 13 residues. Germline assignment: CDR1 SGHKS and CDR2 YYEKEE (reference sequence). Between the trimmed V and J ends, which lost 2 bases and 5 bases, there was a span of 10 bases. In nucleotides, the CDR3 is TGTGCCAGCAGCTTTCACGCGAGTACTGAAGCTTTCTTT. Its translation is CASSFHASTEAFF.

The rearrangement joins TRBV3-1 to TRBJ2-5; 13 bases are shared with TRBD2. The J call may be mistaken, given a closer DNA end match to TRBJ2-7. The CDR3 runs to 18 residues. Germline V gene data show CDR1 as LGHDT and CDR2 as YNNKEL (reference sequence). The CDR3 is CASSQGTSGGEIFYEQYF. The CDR3 nucleotides are TGTGCCAGCAGCCAAGGGACTAGCGGGGGAGAAATCTTCTACGAGCAGTACTTC.

This clonotype was seen only a few times. An end of the junction does not agree with germline; a read error may underlie this. This sequence joins TRBV12-3 or TRBV12-4 and TRBJ2-5; 9 nucleotides agree with TRBD2. There are 15 residues in the CDR3. The CDR3 reads CASSSSGRHRETRYF. CDR3 bases: TGTGCCAGCAGTTCAAGCGGGAGGCACCGAGAGACCCGGTACTTC.

This clonotype has more than one count but fewer than ten. The chain couples TRBV28 to TRBJ2-5, with 10 nucleotides matching TRBD2. From germline, CDR1 is MDHEN and CDR2 SYDVKM. The junction had 7 bases not matched to a gene; V was cut back by 2 bases and J by 4 bases. This CDR3 has 16 residues. The CDR3 sequence: CASSLATAGGGETQYF. Here the CDR3 DNA reads TGTGCCAGCAGTTTAGCGACAGCGGGGGGGGGAGAGACCCAGTACTTC. Full variable domain (missing parts from reference TRBV28 and TRBJ2-5): DVKVTQSSRYLVKRTGEKVFLECVQDMDHENMFWYRQDPGLGLRLIYFSYDVKMKEKGDIPEGYSVSREKKERFSLILESASTNQTSMYLCASSLATAGGGETQYFGPGTRLLVL.

This clonotype was seen many times. The V gene is TRBV7-2, the J gene TRBJ2-6, with D possibly being TRBD2 (5 bases). There are 17 residues in the CDR3. V lost 4 bases and J 0 bases, leaving 13 bases between the germline ends. In germline, CDR1 is SGHTA, CDR2 FQGNSA. DNA for the CDR3: TGTGCCAGCAGCTCCTTCGGGATTCGCTCTGGGGCCAACGTCCTGACTTTC. As protein: CASSSFGIRSGANVLTF. Combining the CDR3 with reference TRBV7-2 and TRBJ2-6 gives the whole variable domain GAGVSQSPSNKVTEKGKDVELRCDPISGHTALYWYRQSLGQGLEFLIYFQGNSAPDKSGLPSDRFSAERTGGSVSTLTIQRTQQEDSAVYLCASSSFGIRSGANVLTFGAGSRLTVL.

V and J are TRBV7-2 and TRBJ2-6; D is ambiguous. CDR3 length: 14 amino acids. Germline V gene data show CDR1 as SGHTA and CDR2 as FQGNSA. Trimming stripped 9 bases from V and 1 base from J, with 10 bases between. CDR3 in amino acids: CARSMGSGANVLTF. The CDR3 nucleotides read TGTGCCAGGAGTATGGGGTCTGGGGCCAACGTCCTGACTTTC.

This clonotype was observed a handful of times. The chain employs TRBV7-3 and TRBJ2-3; the D is unclear. CDR1 is SGHTA and CDR2 is FQGTGA in the germline V gene. With 5 bases removed from V and 8 bases from J, the gap between germline ends came to 14 bases. The CDR3 contains 13 residues. CDR3 protein: CASSQPPTTTQYF. The DNA of the CDR3 is TGTGCCAGCAGCCAACCTCCAACGACTACGCAGTATTTT.

This clonotype occurred many times. V and J are TRBV10-3 and TRBJ2-5; the D gene is possibly TRBD1 (5 bases). This CDR3 spans 14 amino acids. V lost 6 bases and J 5 bases, leaving 16 bases between the germline ends. Per the germline V gene, CDR1 is ENHRY and CDR2 is SYGVKD. CDR3 protein: CAISPLLGPETQYF. The CDR3 nucleotides are TGTGCCATCAGCCCGCTTTTGGGGCCGGAGACCCAGTACTTC.

This clonotype was detected ten times or more. The gene calls are TRBV7-6 and TRBJ2-7; no clear D. Germline CDR1 and CDR2: SGHVS and FNYEAQ. V was pared by 5 bases and J by 3 bases, with 11 bases between. This CDR3 contains 13 residues. The CDR3 is CASSLQGNYEQYF. The CDR3 DNA reads TGTGCCAGCAGCCTGCAAGGTAACTACGAGCAGTACTTC.